The clone carrying this T cell receptor (beta chain) occurred a few times. Antigen specificity is unknown. The sample comes from a study of beta chain features in type 1 diabetes. Of the isolated RNA, all was reverse transcribed, and so the sequenced material was expressed TCRB transcripts. Clones were read by immunoSEQ multiplex PCR, and TCRdb kept only the in-frame ones, dropping some. The data contain about 230,000 clones, over 8.5% of them singletons. Findings of the study overall: More deletions and fewer insertions at VDJ junctions were found in patients with type 1 diabetes. Type 1 diabetes patients had moderately but significantly shorter TCRB CDR3s in all four CD4+ subsets.

CD4+ naive, central memory, regulatory and stem cell-like memory cells were sorted via CD45RO/CCR7/CD25/CD127/CD95/CD27. Sorting gave populations that all exceeded 98% purity. In germline, CDR1 is MGHDK, CDR2 SYGVNS. This CDR3 is built from 14 residues. After removal of 3 bases from V and 6 bases from J, the junction contained 6 bases not matched to a gene. The chain joins TRBV25-1 to TRBJ2-7; 9 bases match TRBD1. The source of this sequence is a woman younger than 35 in good health. Sample: naive CD4+ T cells from blood. The CDR3: CASSEYRGPAEQYF. The CDR3 DNA sequence: TGTGCCAGCAGTGAGTACAGGGGGCCGGCCGAGCAGTACTTC.